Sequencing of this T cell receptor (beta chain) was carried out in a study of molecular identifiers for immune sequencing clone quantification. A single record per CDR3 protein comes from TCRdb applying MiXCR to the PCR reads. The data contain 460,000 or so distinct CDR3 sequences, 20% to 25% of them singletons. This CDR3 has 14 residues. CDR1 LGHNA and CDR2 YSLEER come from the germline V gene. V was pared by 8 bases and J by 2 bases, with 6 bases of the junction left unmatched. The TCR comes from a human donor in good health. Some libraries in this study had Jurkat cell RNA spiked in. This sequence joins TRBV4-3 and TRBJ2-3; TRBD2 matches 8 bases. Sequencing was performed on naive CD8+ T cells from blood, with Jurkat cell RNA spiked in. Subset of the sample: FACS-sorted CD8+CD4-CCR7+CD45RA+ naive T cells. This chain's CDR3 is CASWGLDPTDTQYF. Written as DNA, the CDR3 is TGCGCCAGCTGGGGACTAGACCCCACAGATACGCAGTATTTT.